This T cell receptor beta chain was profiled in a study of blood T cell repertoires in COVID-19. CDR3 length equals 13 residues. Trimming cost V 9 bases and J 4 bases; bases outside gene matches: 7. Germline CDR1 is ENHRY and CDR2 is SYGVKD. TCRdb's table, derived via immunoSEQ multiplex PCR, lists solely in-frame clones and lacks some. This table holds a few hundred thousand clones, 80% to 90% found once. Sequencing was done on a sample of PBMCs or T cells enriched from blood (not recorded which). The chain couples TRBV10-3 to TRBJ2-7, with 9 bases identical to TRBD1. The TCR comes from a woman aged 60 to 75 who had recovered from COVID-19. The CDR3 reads CAIATGQGYEQYF. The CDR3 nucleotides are TGTGCCATTGCCACGGGACAGGGATACGAGCAGTACTTC.